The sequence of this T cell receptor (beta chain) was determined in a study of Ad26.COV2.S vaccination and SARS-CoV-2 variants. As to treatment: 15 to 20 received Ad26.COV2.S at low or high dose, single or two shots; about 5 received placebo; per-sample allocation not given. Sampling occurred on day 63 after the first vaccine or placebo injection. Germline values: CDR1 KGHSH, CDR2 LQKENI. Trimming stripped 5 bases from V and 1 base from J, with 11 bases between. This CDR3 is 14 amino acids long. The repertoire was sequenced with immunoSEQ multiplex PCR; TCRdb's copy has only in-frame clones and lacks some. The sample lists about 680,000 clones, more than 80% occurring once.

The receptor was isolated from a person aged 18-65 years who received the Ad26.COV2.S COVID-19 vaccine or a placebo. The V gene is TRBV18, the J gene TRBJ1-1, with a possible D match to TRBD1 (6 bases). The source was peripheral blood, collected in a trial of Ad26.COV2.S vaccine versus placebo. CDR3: CASSSQGGNTEAFF. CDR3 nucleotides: TGTGCCAGCTCATCACAGGGAGGGAACACTGAAGCTTTCTTT.